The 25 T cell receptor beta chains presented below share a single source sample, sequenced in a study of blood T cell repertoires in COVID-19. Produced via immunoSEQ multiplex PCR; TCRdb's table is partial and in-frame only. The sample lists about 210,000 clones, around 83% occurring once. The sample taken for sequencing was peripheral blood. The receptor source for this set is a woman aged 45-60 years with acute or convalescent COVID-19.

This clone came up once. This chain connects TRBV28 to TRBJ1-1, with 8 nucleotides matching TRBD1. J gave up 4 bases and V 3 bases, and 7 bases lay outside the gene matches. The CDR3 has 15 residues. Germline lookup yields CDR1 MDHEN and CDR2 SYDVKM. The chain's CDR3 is CASSFQGTGGTEAFF. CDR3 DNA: TGTGCCAGCAGTTTCCAGGGGACAGGAGGCACTGAAGCTTTCTTT.

The CDR3 loop reads CASSTGTATYEQYF. The CDR3 DNA is TGTGCCAGCAGCACCGGGACAGCCACCTACGAGCAGTACTTC. The rearrangement links TRBV28 to TRBJ2-7, with 7 nucleotides matching TRBD1. The CDR3 covers 14 residues. The V and J ends lost 6 bases and 2 bases, in that order; junction bases with no gene match: 7. Germline CDR1 MDHEN, CDR2 SYDVKM.

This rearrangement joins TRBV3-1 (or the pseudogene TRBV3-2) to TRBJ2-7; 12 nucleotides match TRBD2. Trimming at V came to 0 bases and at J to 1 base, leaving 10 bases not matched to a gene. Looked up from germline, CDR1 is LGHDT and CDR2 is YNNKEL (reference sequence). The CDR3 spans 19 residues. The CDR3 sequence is CASSQDSRLAGGQSYEQYF. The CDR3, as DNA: TGTGCCAGCAGCCAAGACTCGAGGCTAGCGGGAGGGCAATCCTACGAGCAGTACTTC.

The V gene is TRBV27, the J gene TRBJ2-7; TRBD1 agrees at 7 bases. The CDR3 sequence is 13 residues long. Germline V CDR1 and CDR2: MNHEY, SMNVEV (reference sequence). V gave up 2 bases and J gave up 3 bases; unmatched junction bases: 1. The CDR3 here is CASSLRGHYEQYF. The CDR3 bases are TGTGCCAGCAGTTTAAGGGGGCACTACGAGCAGTACTTC.

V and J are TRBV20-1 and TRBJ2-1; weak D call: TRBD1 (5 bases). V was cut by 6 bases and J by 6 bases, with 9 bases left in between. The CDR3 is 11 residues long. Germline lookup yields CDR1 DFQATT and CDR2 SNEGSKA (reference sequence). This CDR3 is CSANTGNEQFF. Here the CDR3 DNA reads TGCAGTGCCAACACAGGCAATGAGCAGTTCTTC.

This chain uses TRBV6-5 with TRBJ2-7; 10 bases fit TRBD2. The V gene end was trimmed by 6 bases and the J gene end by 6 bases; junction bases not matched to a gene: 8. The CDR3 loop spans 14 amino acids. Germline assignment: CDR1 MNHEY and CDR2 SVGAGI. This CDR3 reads CASRVQGLASEQYF. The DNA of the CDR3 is TGTGCCAGCAGGGTACAGGGACTAGCGAGCGAGCAGTACTTC.

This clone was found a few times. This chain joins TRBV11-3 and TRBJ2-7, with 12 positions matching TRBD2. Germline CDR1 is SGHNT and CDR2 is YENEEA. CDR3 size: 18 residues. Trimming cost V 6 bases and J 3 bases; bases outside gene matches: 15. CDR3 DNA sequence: TGTGCCAGCAGACCTCTAGTAGGACTAGCGGGACTCGTCTACGAGCAGTACTTC. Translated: CASRPLVGLAGLVYEQYF. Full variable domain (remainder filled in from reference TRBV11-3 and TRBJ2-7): EAGVVQSPRYKIIEKKQPVAFWCNPISGHNTLYWYLQNLGQGPELLIRYENEEAVDDSQLPKDRFSAERLKGVDSTLKIQPAELGDSAVYLCASRPLVGLAGLVYEQYFGPGTRLTVT.

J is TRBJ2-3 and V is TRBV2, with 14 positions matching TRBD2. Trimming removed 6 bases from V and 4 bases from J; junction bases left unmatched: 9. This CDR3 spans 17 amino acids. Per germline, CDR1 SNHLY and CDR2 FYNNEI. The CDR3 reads CASRPGTSGSFSDTQYF. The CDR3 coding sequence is TGTGCCAGCAGACCCGGGACTAGCGGGAGTTTCTCAGATACGCAGTATTTT.

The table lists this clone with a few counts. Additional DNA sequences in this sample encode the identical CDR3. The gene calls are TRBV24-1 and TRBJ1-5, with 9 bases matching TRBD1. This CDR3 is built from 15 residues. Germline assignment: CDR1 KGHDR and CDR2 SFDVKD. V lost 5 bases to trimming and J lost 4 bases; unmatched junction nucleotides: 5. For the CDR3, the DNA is TGTGCCACCAGTGGCCCGGGACAGGGTAATCAGCCCCAGCATTTT. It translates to CATSGPGQGNQPQHF.

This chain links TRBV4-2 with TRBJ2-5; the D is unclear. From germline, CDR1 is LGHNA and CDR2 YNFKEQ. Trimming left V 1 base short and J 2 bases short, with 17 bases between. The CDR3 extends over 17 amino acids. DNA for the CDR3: TGTGCCAGCAGCCAAGGAGGAGTCCCCGGTCCGCAAGAGACCCAGTACTTC. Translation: CASSQGGVPGPQETQYF.

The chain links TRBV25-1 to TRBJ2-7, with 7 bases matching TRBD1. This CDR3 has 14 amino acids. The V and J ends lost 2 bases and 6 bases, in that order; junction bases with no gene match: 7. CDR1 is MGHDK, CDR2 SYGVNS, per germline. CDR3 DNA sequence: TGTGCCAGCAGTGAAGATTACAGGGGTGCCGAGCAGTACTTC. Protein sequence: CASSEDYRGAEQYF.

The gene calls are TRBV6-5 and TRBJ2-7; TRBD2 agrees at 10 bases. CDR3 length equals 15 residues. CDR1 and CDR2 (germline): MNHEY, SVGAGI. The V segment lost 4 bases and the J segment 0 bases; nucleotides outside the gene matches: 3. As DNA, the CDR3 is TGTGCCAGCAGTTCTCGGACTAGCGGCTCCTACGAGCAGTACTTC. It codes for CASSSRTSGSYEQYF.

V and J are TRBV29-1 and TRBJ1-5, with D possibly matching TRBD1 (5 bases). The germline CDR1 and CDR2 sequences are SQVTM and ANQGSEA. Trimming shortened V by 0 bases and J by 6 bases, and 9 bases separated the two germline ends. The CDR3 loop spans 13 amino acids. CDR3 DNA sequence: TGCAGCGTTGAAGAAGATACAGGTCAGCCCCAGCATTTT. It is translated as CSVEEDTGQPQHF.

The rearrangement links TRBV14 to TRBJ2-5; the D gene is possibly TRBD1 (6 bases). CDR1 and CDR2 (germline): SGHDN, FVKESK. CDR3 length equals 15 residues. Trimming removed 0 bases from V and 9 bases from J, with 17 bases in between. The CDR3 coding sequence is TGTGCCAGCAGCCAAGACAGGGGTGCTTCGTGGCCCCAGTACTTC. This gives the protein CASSQDRGASWPQYF.

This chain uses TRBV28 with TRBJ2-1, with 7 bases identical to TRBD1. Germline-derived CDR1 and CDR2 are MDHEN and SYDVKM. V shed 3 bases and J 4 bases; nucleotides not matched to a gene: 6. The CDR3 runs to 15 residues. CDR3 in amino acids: CASSLDRSGYNEQFF. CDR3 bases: TGTGCCAGCAGTTTGGACAGGTCGGGATACAATGAGCAGTTCTTC. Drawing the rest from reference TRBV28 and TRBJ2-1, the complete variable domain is DVKVTQSSRYLVKRTGEKVFLECVQDMDHENMFWYRQDPGLGLRLIYFSYDVKMKEKGDIPEGYSVSREKKERFSLILESASTNQTSMYLCASSLDRSGYNEQFFGPGTRLTVL.

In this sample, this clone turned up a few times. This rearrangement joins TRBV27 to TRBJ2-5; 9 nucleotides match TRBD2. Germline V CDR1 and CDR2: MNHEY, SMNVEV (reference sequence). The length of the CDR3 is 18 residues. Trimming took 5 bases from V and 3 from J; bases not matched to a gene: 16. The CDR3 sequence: CASSPLTGTSRRKETQYF. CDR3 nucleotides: TGTGCCAGCAGTCCGCTAACCGGGACTAGCCGACGCAAAGAGACCCAGTACTTC.

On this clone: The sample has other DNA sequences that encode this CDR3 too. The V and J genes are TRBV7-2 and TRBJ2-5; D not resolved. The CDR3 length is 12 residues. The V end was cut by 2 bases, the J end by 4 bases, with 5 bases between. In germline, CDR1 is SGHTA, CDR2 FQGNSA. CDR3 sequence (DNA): TGTGCCAGCAGCTTACTCGGAGAGACCCAGTACTTC. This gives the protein CASSLLGETQYF.

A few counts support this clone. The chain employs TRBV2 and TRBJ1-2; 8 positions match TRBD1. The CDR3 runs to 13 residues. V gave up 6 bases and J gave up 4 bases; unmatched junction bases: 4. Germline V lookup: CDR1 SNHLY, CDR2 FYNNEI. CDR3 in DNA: TGTGCCAGCAGATCCGGACAGGGCTATGGCTACACCTTC. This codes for CASRSGQGYGYTF.

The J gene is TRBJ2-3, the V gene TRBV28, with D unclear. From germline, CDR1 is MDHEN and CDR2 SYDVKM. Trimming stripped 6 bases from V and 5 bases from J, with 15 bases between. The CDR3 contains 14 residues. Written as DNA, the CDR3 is TGTGCCAGCAGATCCCCCCTTCAGTTAGATACGCAGTATTTT. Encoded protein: CASRSPLQLDTQYF.

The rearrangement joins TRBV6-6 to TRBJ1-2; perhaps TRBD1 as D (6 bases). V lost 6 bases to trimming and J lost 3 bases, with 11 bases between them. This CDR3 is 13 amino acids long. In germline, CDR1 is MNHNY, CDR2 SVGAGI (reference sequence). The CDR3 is CASRLDSYYGYTF. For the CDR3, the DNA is TGTGCCAGCAGATTGGACAGTTACTATGGCTACACCTTC.

The CDR3 loop is CASSQGDSSYEQYF. DNA of the CDR3: TGCGCCAGCAGCCAAGGGGACAGTTCCTACGAGCAGTACTTC. The V gene is TRBV4-1, the J gene TRBJ2-7; 7 nucleotides match TRBD1. CDR1 is MGHRA, CDR2 YSYEKL, per germline. This CDR3 comprises 14 residues. V shed 1 base, J shed 1 base, and the junction held 1 base outside the gene matches.

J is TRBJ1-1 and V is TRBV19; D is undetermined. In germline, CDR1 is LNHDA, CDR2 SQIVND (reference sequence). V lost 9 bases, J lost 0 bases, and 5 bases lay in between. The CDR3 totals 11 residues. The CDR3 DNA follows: TGTGCCAGCCACATGAACACTGAAGCTTTCTTT. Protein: CASHMNTEAFF.

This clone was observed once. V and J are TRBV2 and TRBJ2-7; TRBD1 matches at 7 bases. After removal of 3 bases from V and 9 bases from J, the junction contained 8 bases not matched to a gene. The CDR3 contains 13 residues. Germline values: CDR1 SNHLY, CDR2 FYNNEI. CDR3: CASSDVGQTVQYF. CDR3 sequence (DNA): TGTGCCAGCAGTGACGTGGGACAGACAGTGCAGTACTTC.

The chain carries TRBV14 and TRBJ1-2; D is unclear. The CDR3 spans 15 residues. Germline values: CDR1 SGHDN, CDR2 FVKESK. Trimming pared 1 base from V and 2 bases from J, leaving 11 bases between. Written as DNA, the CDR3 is TGTGCCAGCAGCCAAGTCAGCGACCCCAACTATGGCTACACCTTC. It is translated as CASSQVSDPNYGYTF.

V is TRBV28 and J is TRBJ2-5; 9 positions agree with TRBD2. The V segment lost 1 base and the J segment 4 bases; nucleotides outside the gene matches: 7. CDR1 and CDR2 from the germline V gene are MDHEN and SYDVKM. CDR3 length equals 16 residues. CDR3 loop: CASSLSDSGRAETQYF. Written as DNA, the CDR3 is TGTGCCAGCAGTTTATCGGATAGCGGGAGAGCAGAGACCCAGTACTTC.